The 18 T cell receptor beta chains reported below all come from one sample, sequenced in a study of T cells after yellow fever vaccination. TCRdb called the 5' RACE reads again in MiXCR, with one record for every CDR3 protein. The sample yields hundreds of thousands of distinct CDR3 sequences, about a fifth seen once. The sample was PBMCs, taken 15 days after the yellow fever booster vaccination. These receptors originate from a man in his thirties or forties who received the YFV17D yellow fever vaccine.

Comments on this clonotype: One junction end does not reproduce the germline sequence, and a read error may be involved. The chain joins TRBV7-7 to TRBJ2-3; 7 bases match TRBD1. Germline CDR1 is SSHAT and CDR2 is FNYEAQ (reference sequence). The CDR3 length is 15 residues. CDR3 bases: TGTGCTAGCAGCTTAGGGGACAGCTCCACAGATACGCAGTATTTT. Protein product: CASSLGDSSTDTQYF.

The chain is built from TRBV5-1 and TRBJ2-7; the D gene could be TRBD1 or TRBD2 (5 bases each). Trimming took 0 bases from V and 5 from J, leaving 15 bases between them. This CDR3 region has 15 residues. Germline V gene data show CDR1 as SGHRS and CDR2 as YFSETQ. The CDR3 loop reads CASSLEGTSAHEQYF. The CDR3 coding sequence is TGCGCCAGCAGCTTGGAAGGGACCAGCGCCCACGAGCAGTACTTC.

The chain has TRBV7-8 and TRBJ2-3; TRBD2 agrees at 7 bases. This CDR3 spans 16 amino acids. Unmatched junction bases numbered 10, after V lost 5 bases and J lost 2 bases. Looked up from germline, CDR1 is SGHVS and CDR2 is FQNEAQ. As DNA, the CDR3 is TGTGCCAGCAGCCCGTGGCTAGCGGAGCACACAGATACGCAGTATTTT. This sequence encodes CASSPWLAEHTDTQYF.

The chain has TRBV11-2 and TRBJ2-5, with D hard to call. Germline V gene data show CDR1 as SGHAT and CDR2 as FQNNGV. V was trimmed by 0 bases and J by 1 base, leaving 9 bases between them. CDR3 length equals 15 residues. Here the CDR3 reads CASSLDWSSQETQYF. CDR3 nucleotides: TGTGCCAGCAGCTTAGATTGGTCTAGCCAAGAGACCCAGTACTTC.

This clonotype was observed at least ten times. The chain combines TRBV20-1 with TRBJ2-3; a weak D match, TRBD2 (5 bases). This CDR3 is built from 14 residues. The ends were cut back, 2 bases at V and 0 bases at J, with 9 bases in the middle. Germline V lookup: CDR1 DFQATT, CDR2 SNEGSKA (reference sequence). The CDR3 loop is CSARIRTSTDTQYF. CDR3 bases: TGCAGTGCTAGAATCAGGACTAGCACAGATACGCAGTATTTT.

The V and J genes are TRBV5-5 and TRBJ1-2; D unresolved. The V and J ends lost 4 bases and 2 bases respectively, with 12 bases between them. Germline assignment: CDR1 SGHKS and CDR2 YYEKEE (reference sequence). The CDR3 covers 14 residues. The CDR3 DNA sequence: TGTGCCAGCAGCCTCGAGGTGGGCAACTATGGCTACACCTTC. This sequence encodes CASSLEVGNYGYTF.

J is TRBJ2-2 and V is TRBV29-1; D not resolved. CDR3 length: 12 residues. Deletions cut 1 base from V and 2 bases from J, with 2 bases between. Germline loops: CDR1 SQVTM, CDR2 ANQGSEA. The CDR3, as DNA: TGCAGCGTTGAAGTCAACACCGGGGAGCTGTTTTTT. This translates into CSVEVNTGELFF.

This clonotype has more than one count but fewer than ten. The chain employs TRBV29-1 and TRBJ2-7; tentative D call: TRBD2 (5 bases). Trimming pared 1 base from V and 8 bases from J, leaving 12 bases between. The CDR3 is made up of 12 amino acids. Germline CDR1 reads SQVTM; CDR2 reads ANQGSEA. The CDR3 bases are TGCAGCGTTGAAGGAGAGGACTTCCAGCAGTACTTC. This codes for CSVEGEDFQQYF.

This clonotype was observed a few times. This chain uses TRBV30 with TRBJ2-1; 11 nucleotides line up with TRBD2. From germline, CDR1 is GTSNPN and CDR2 SVGIG (reference sequence). V trimming: 0 bases; J trimming: 10 bases; junction bases outside the gene matches: 11. This CDR3 has 16 amino acids. The CDR3 nucleotides are TGTGCCTGGAGTGTGTCGGGACTAGCGGTACTTGGCGAGCAGTTCTTC. Protein: CAWSVSGLAVLGEQFF.

The V call is TRBV6-1, the J call TRBJ1-5; 8 nucleotides match TRBD1. The CDR3 runs to 14 residues. V was pared by 6 bases and J by 5 bases, with 6 bases of the junction left unmatched. Germline V CDR1 and CDR2: MNHNS, SASEGT. CDR3 DNA sequence: TGTGCCAGCAGACGGACAGGGCGCGATCAGCCCCAGCATTTT. It translates to CASRRTGRDQPQHF.

This clonotype occurred a few times. The V call is TRBV29-1, the J call TRBJ2-1; D may match TRBD1 or TRBD2 (6 bases each). The CDR3 is 15 amino acids. The germline V gene has CDR1 SQVTM and CDR2 ANQGSEA. V was clipped by 8 bases and J by 4 bases, with 21 bases between them. CDR3 in DNA: TGCAGCTTCTCCTTAGGGGGGAGACCATACAATGAGCAGTTCTTC. Encoded protein: CSFSLGGRPYNEQFF.

The chain links TRBV20-1 to TRBJ2-1; 10 bases are a match to TRBD2. Looked up from germline, CDR1 is DFQATT and CDR2 is SNEGSKA (reference sequence). The CDR3 consists of 15 residues. J was trimmed by 6 bases and V by 3 bases; bases with no gene match: 8. Written as DNA, the CDR3 is TGCAGTGCTAGGAACCTAGCGGGGGACGGCAATGAGCAGTTCTTC. It is translated as CSARNLAGDGNEQFF.

This clonotype appeared a few times. This rearrangement joins TRBV9 to TRBJ2-1; TRBD1 is a possible D gene (5 bases). Per the germline V gene, CDR1 is SGDLS and CDR2 is YYNGEE. Trimming left V 4 bases short and J 4 bases short, with 15 bases between. The CDR3 contains 15 residues. Here the CDR3 reads CASSITGDPYNEQFF. CDR3 bases: TGTGCCAGCAGCATCACAGGTGACCCATACAATGAGCAGTTCTTC. Based on the CDR3 plus reference TRBV9 and TRBJ2-1, the full variable domain is DSGVTQTPKHLITATGQRVTLRCSPRSGDLSVYWYQQSLDQGLQFLIQYYNGEERAKGNILERFSAQQFPDLHSELNLSSLELGDSALYFCASSITGDPYNEQFFGPGTRLTVL.

The chain carries TRBV25-1 and TRBJ2-3; 7 bases align to TRBD2. V was pared by 6 bases and J by 4 bases, with 16 bases of the junction left unmatched. In germline, CDR1 is MGHDK, CDR2 SYGVNS. The CDR3 loop spans 17 amino acids. The CDR3 loop reads CASSTTRGGLRADTQYF. In DNA, the CDR3 is TGTGCCAGCAGCACCACACGGGGAGGGTTAAGGGCAGATACGCAGTATTTT.

This clonotype was seen repeatedly, ten times or more. This chain uses TRBV29-1 with TRBJ2-7, with 9 bases matching TRBD1. V was clipped by 8 bases and J by 3 bases; unmatched bases: 8. The CDR3 runs to 13 residues. The germline gives CDR1 SQVTM, CDR2 ANQGSEA. CDR3 loop: CSTSGQGDYEQYF. In DNA, the CDR3 is TGCAGCACCTCGGGACAGGGAGACTACGAGCAGTACTTC.

V gene TRBV7-2 combines with J gene TRBJ2-1; D is undetermined. CDR3 length equals 12 residues. Trimming took off 1 base at V and 9 bases at J, with 7 bases between the two ends. CDR1 and CDR2 from the germline V gene are SGHTA and FQGNSA. The chain's CDR3 is CASSLVVSEQFF. For the CDR3, the DNA is TGTGCCAGCAGCTTAGTGGTCAGTGAGCAGTTCTTC.

The gene calls are TRBV7-2 and TRBJ2-7; a weak D match, TRBD1 (6 bases). The length of the CDR3 is 15 residues. Germline lookup yields CDR1 SGHTA and CDR2 FQGNSA. Trimming stripped 2 bases from V and 0 bases from J, with 11 bases between. The CDR3 DNA follows: TGTGCCAGCAGCTTACAGGGGCTTCCCTCCTACGAGCAGTACTTC. Translating it yields CASSLQGLPSYEQYF.

This clonotype was detected a few times. The chain employs TRBV27 and TRBJ2-7; 11 nucleotides line up with TRBD1. The CDR3 totals 16 residues. From germline, CDR1 is MNHEY and CDR2 SMNVEV (reference sequence). V shed 5 bases, J shed 5 bases, and the junction held 11 bases outside the gene matches. Written as DNA, the CDR3 is TGTGCCAGCAGTCCCCTGGTTGGACAGGGGGCCCACGAGCAGTACTTC. Its translation: CASSPLVGQGAHEQYF.